This T cell receptor beta chain was obtained from a study of blood T cell repertoires in COVID-19. Looking at the study overall: The samples span acute and convalescent COVID-19 from the United States, Italy and Spain. Nucleic acid was either cDNA or gDNA, and it came from T cells, B-cell-depleted T cells, or PBMCs.

CDR1 is MDHEN and CDR2 is SYDVKM in the germline V gene. J lost 2 bases, V lost 5 bases, and 6 bases had no gene match. The CDR3 length is 17 residues. Remarks on this clone: Distinct nucleotide sequences in the sample also encode this CDR3.

Original processing notes: Cell counts per sample came from amplifying reference gene primers. The assay was immunoSEQ multiplex PCR, and TCRdb's table has in-frame clones only and misses some. V, J and clone size are taken as reported in that table, and D and trimming were inferred from the DNA itself. Of fewer than 200,000 clones in the sample, around 80% were seen once. Sequences were obtained from peripheral blood. The sequence derives from a woman in her seventies with acute or convalescent COVID-19. The chain has TRBV28 and TRBJ1-6; TRBD1 matches at 10 bases. CDR3 coding DNA: TGTGCCAGCAGTCCTCAGGGGACAGGGGCCTATAATTCACCCCTCCACTTT. Translating it yields CASSPQGTGAYNSPLHF.